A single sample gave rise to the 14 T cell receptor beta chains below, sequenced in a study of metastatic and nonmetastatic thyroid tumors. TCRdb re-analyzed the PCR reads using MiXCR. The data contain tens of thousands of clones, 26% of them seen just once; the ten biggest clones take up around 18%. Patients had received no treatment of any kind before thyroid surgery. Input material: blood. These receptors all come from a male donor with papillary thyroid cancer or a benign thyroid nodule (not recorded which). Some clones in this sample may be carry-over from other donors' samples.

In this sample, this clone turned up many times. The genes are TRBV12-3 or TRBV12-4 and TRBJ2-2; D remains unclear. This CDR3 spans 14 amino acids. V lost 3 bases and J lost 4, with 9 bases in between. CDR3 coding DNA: TGTGCCAGCAGTTTGATCCCCAGCACCGGGGAGCTGTTTTTT. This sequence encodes CASSLIPSTGELFF.

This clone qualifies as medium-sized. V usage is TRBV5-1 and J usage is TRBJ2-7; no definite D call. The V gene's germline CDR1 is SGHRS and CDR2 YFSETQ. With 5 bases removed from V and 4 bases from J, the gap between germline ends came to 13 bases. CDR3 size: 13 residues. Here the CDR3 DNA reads TGCGCCAGCAGTTCCGAGGCTGGGTACGAGCAGTACTTC. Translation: CASSSEAGYEQYF.

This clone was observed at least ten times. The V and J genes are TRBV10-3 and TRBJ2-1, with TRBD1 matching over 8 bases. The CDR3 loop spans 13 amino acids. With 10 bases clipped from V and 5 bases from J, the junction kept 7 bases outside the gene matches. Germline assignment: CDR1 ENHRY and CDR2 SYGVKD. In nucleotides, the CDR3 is TGTGCCAGCCGACAGGGGCTAAACAATGAGCAGTTCTTC. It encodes CASRQGLNNEQFF.

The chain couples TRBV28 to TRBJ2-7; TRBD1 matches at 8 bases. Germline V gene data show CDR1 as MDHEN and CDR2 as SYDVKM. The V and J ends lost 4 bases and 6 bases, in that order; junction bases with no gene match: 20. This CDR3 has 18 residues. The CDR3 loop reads CASSSYIGTGTVSSEQYF. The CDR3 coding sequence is TGTGCCAGCAGTTCCTATATCGGGACAGGCACTGTTAGCTCCGAGCAGTACTTC.

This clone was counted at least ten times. CDR3 sequence (DNA): TGCGCCAGCAGCCAAGATACGTGGACGTCCAGTAGGCCCCAGCATTTT. It translates to CASSQDTWTSSRPQHF. The chain recombines TRBV4-1 with TRBJ1-5, with D unclear. V dropped 0 bases and J dropped 9 bases, with 18 bases sitting between them. Germline V gene lookup returns CDR1 MGHRA and CDR2 YSYEKL. The CDR3 loop spans 16 amino acids.

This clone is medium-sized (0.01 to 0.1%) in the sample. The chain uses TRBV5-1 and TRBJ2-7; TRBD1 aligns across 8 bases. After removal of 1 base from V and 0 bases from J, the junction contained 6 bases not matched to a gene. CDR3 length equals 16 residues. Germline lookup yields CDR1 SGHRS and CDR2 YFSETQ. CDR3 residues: CASSLPFDRGSYEQYF. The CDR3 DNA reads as TGCGCCAGCAGCTTGCCTTTCGACAGGGGCTCCTACGAGCAGTACTTC.

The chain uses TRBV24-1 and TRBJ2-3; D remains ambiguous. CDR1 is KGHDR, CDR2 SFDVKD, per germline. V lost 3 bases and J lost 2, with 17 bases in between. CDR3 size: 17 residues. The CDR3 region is CATSDPLGGGVTDTQYF. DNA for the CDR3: TGTGCCACCAGTGATCCCCTCGGTGGCGGAGTCACAGATACGCAGTATTTT.

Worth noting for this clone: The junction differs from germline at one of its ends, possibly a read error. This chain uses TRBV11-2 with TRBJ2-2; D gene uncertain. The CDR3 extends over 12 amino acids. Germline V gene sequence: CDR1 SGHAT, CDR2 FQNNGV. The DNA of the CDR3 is TGTGCCATCAGCGAGGAGCTTGGGGATCTGTTTTTT. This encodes CAISEELGDLFF.

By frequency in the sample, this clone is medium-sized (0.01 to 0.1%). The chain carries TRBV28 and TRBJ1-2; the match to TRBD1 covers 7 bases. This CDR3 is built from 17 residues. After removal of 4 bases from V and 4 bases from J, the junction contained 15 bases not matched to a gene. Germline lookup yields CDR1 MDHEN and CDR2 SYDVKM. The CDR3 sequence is CASSSPQSTGVAYGYTF. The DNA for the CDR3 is TGTGCCAGCAGTTCCCCCCAATCCACAGGGGTGGCCTATGGCTACACCTTC.

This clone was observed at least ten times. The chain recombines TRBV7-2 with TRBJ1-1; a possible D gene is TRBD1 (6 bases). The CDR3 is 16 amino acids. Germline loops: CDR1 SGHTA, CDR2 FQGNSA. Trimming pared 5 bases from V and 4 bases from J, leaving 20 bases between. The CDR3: CASSHRWAGVSTEAFF. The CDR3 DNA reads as TGTGCCAGCAGCCACCGGTGGGCAGGGGTATCCACTGAAGCTTTCTTT.

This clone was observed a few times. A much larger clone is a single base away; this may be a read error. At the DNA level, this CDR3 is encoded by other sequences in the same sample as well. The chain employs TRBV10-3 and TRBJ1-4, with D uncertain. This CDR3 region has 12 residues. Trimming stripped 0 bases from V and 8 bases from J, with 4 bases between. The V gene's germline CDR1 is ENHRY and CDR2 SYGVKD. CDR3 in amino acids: CAISESVEKLFF. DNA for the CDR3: TGTGCCATCAGTGAGTCAGTAGAAAAACTGTTTTTT.

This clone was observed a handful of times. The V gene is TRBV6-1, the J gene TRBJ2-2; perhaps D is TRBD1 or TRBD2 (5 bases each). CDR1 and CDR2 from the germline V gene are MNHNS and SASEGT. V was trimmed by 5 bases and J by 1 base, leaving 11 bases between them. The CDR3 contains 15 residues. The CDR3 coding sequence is TGTGCCAGCAGTTTGGGACGGGTGAACACCGGGGAGCTGTTTTTT. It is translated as CASSLGRVNTGELFF.

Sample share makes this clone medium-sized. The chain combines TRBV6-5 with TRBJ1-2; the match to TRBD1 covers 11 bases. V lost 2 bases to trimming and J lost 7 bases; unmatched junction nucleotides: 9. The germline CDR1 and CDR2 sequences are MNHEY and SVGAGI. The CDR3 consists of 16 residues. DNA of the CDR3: TGTGCCAGCAGTTACGGGGGGACAGGGGGGATGGGTGGCTACACCTTC. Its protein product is CASSYGGTGGMGGYTF.

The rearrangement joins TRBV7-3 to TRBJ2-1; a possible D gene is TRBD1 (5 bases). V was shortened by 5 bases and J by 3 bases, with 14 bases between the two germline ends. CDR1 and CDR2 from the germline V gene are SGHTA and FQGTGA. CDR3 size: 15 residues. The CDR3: CASSDRPRNYNEQFF. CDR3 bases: TGTGCCAGCAGCGACAGACCAAGAAACTACAATGAGCAGTTCTTC.